The TCR beta chain under discussion was sequenced for a study of identical twins. The cDNA had a unique molecular identifier and a template-switch universal primer site. Each CDR3 protein gets one entry after TCRdb re-called the 5' RACE reads with MiXCR. The sample records roughly 260,000 distinct CDR3 sequences, roughly 7.5% being singletons. This clonotype was counted many times. The CDR3 contains 15 residues. V dropped 3 bases and J dropped 7 bases, with 16 bases sitting between them. Germline CDR1 reads MNHNS; CDR2 reads SASEGT. These data were also filed under a second study, of yellow fever vaccine responses in identical twins.

The sequence was obtained from a woman between 18 and 29 years old in good health. V usage is TRBV6-1 and J usage is TRBJ2-1, with a weak D call TRBD1 (6 bases). The sequencing input was CD8+ T cells sorted from blood. The CDR3 is CASSDDRSSGNEQFF. CDR3 DNA: TGTGCCAGCAGTGACGACAGGTCCTCTGGGAATGAGCAGTTCTTC.